Here is one TCR beta chain with its context. This CDR3 comprises 15 residues. CDR1 is SGHAT, CDR2 FQNNGV, per germline. J was trimmed by 2 bases and V by 1 base; bases with no gene match: 2. These data belong to a study of blood T cell repertoires in COVID-19. At the level of the study: Donors in the United States, Italy and Spain gave samples during acute or convalescent COVID-19. T cells, B-cell-depleted T cells, or PBMCs provided the cDNA or gDNA that served as material.

The authors' processing: Amplification from reference gene primers served as the basis for estimated nucleated cell counts. Generated by immunoSEQ multiplex PCR, the TCRdb table keeps only in-frame clones and is missing some. Clonal size and the V and J genes are those of that table, whereas D and trimming came from the DNA. The table has fewer than 250,000 clones, 84% seen once. The rearrangement links TRBV11-2 to TRBJ2-3; 8 positions agree with TRBD1. Sequencing was done on a sample of peripheral blood. This receptor was taken from a woman between 50 and 59 years old with active or convalescent COVID-19. The CDR3 coding sequence is TGTGCCAGCAGCTTAGGGACAGGGAACACAGATACGCAGTATTTT. It yields the protein CASSLGTGNTDTQYF. Filled out from reference TRBV11-2 and TRBJ2-3, the complete variable domain reads EAGVAQSPRYKIIEKRQSVAFWCNPISGHATLYWYQQILGQGPKLLIQFQNNGVVDDSQLPKDRFSAERLKGVDSTLKIQPAKLEDSAVYLCASSLGTGNTDTQYFGPGTRLTVL.